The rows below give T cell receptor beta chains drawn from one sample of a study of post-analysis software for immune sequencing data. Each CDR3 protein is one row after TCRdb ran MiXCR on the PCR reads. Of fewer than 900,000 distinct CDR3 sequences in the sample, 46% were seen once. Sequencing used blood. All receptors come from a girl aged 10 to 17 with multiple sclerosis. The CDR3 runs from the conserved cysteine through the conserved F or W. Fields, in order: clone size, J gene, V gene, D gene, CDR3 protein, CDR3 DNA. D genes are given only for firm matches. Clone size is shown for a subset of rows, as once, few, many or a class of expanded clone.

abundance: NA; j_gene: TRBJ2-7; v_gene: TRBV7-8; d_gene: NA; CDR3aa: CASSLRGTLSSYNEQYF; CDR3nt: TGTGCCAGCAGCTTACGAGGGACTCTGAGCTCCTACAATGAGCAGTACTTC
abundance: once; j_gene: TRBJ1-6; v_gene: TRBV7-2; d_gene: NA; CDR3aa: CASSLDRSGSPLHF; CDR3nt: TGTGCCAGCAGCTTAGACAGATCCGGGTCACCCCTCCACTTT
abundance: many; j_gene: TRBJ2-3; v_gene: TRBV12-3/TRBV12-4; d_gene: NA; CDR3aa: CASSLFASTDTQYF; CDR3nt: TGTGCCAGCAGTTTGTTTGCTAGCACAGATACGCAGTATTTT
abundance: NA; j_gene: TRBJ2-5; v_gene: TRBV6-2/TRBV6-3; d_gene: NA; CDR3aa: CAIRRFVQETQYF; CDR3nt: TGTGCCATCCGGAGATTCGTACAAGAGACCCAGTACTTC
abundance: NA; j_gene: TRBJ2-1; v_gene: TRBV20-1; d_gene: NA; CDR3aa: CSAREMRPIGETQFF; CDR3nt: TGCAGTGCTAGAGAGATGAGACCGATCGGAGAGACCCAGTTCTTC
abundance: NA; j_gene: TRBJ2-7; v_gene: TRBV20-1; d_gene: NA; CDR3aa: CSAREGGVRTEQYF; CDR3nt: TGCAGTGCTAGAGAGGGGGGAGTACGGACCGAGCAGTACTTC
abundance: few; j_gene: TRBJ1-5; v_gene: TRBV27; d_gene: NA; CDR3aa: CASSLVANNQPQHF; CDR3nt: TGTGCCAGCAGTTTAGTGGCAAATAATCAGCCCCAGCATTTT
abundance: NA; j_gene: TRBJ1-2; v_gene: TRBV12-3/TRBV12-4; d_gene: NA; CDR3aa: CASSHVVGGVWRGGYTF; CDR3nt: TGTGCCAGCAGCCACGTTGTTGGAGGAGTATGGAGGGGTGGCTACACCTTC
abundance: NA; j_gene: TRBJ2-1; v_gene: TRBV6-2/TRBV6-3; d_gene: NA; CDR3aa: CASSLTAGDRWYNEQFF; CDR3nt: TGTGCCAGCAGTCTCACGGCCGGGGACCGGTGGTACAATGAGCAGTTCTTC
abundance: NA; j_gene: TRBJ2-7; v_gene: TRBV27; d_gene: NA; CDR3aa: CASSLGSWEQYF; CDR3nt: TGTGCCAGCAGTTTGGGGTCATGGGAGCAGTACTTC
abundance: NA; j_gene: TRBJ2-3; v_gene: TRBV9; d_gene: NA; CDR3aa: CASSVDGFNTDTQYF; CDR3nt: TGTGCCAGCAGCGTAGACGGCTTTAACACAGATACGCAGTATTTT
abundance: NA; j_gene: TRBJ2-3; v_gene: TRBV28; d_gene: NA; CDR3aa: CVSTTGTDTQYF; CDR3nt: TGTGTCAGCACCACCGGCACAGATACGCAGTATTTT
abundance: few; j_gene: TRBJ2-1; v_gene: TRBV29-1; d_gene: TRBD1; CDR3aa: CSVWDRAGDEQFF; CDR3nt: TGCAGCGTGTGGGACAGGGCAGGCGATGAGCAGTTCTTC
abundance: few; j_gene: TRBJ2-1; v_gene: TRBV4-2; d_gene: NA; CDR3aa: CASSQEVLVGSRFF; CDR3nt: TGTGCCAGCAGCCAAGAAGTACTAGTAGGGTCCCGGTTCTTC
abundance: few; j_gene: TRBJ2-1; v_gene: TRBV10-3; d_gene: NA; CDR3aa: CAISDDRAGEAWNEQFF; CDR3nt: TGTGCCATCAGTGATGACAGGGCGGGAGAGGCTTGGAATGAGCAGTTCTTC
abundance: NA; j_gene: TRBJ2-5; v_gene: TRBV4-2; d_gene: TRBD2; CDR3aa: CASSQPGLAGETQYF; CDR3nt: TGTGCCAGCAGCCAGCCGGGACTAGCCGGAGAGACCCAGTACTTC
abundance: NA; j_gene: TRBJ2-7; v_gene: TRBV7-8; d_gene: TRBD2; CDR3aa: CASSLIKTGGLHEQYF; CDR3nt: TGTGCCAGCAGCTTAATCAAGACGGGAGGGTTACACGAGCAGTACTTC
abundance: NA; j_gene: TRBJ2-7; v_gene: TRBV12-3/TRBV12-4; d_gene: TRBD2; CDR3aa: CASSPLAESYEQYF; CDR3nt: TGTGCCAGCAGTCCTCTAGCGGAATCCTACGAGCAGTACTTC
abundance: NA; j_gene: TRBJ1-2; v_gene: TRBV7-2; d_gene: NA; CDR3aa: CASSRVGVDYGYTF; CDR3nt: TGTGCCAGCAGCCGGGTGGGGGTGGATTATGGCTACACCTTC
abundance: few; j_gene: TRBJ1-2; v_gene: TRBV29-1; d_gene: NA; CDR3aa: CSVRGVTGDGYTF; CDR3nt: TGCAGCGTCAGGGGAGTGACTGGGGATGGCTACACCTTC
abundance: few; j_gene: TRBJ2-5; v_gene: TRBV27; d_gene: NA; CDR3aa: CASSPRRRRQETQYF; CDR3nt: TGTGCCAGCAGCCCACGCCGACGGCGCCAAGAGACCCAGTACTTC
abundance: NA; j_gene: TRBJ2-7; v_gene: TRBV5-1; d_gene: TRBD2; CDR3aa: CASGPRPSGSSDEQYF; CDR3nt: TGCGCCAGCGGCCCGCGGCCTAGCGGGAGTTCCGACGAGCAGTACTTC
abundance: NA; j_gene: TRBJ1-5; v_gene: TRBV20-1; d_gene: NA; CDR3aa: CSASPRSWGNQPQHF; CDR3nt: TGCAGTGCTAGCCCAAGATCCTGGGGCAATCAGCCCCAGCATTTT
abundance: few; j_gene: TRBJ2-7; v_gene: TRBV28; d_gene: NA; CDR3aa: CASSLIGRSEQYF; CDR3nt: TGTGCCAGCAGTTTAATTGGCAGGAGCGAGCAGTACTTC
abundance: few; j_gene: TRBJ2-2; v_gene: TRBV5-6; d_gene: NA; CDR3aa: CASSLAARGNTGELFF; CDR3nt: TGTGCCAGCAGCTTGGCGGCGCGGGGGAACACCGGGGAGCTGTTTTTT
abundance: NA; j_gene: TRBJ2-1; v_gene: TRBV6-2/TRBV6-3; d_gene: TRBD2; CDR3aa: CASSYPETPSGRTNEQFF; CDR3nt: TGTGCCAGCAGTTACCCAGAGACCCCTAGCGGGAGGACTAATGAGCAGTTCTTC
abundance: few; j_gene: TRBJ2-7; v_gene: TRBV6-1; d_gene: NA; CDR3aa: CASTPDAYEQYF; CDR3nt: TGTGCCAGCACTCCGGACGCCTACGAGCAGTACTTC
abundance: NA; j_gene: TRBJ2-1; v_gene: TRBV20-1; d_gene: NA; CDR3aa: CSARAAAHNEQFF; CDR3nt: TGCAGTGCTAGAGCGGCAGCACACAATGAGCAGTTCTTC
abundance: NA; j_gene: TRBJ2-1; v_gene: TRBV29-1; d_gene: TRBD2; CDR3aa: CSVTSGRARNEQFF; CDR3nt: TGCAGCGTTACTAGCGGGAGGGCCCGCAATGAGCAGTTCTTC
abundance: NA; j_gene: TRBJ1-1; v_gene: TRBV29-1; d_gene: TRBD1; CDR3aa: CSVDRAIEAFF; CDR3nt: TGCAGCGTGGACAGGGCCATAGAAGCTTTCTTT
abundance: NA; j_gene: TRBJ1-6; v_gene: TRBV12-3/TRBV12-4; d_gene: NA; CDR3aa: CASSLGTDYNSPLHF; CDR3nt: TGTGCCAGCAGTTTAGGAACGGACTATAATTCACCCCTCCACTTT
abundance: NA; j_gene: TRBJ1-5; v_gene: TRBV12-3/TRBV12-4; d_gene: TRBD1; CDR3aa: CASSPGGGRRNQPQHF; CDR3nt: TGTGCCAGCAGTCCAGGGGGGGGGCGTCGGAATCAGCCCCAGCATTTT
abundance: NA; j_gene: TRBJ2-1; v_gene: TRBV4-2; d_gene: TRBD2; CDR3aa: CASSLSGRESEQFF; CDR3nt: TGTGCCAGCAGCCTTAGCGGGAGGGAAAGTGAGCAGTTCTTC
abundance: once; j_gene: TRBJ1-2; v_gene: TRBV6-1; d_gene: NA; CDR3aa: CASSEPPRFDGYTF; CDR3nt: TGTGCCAGCAGTGAACCCCCTAGGTTCGATGGCTACACCTTC
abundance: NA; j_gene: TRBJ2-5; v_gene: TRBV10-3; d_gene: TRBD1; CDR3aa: CAISRTGEETQYF; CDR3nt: TGTGCCATCAGCCGGACAGGAGAAGAGACCCAGTACTTC
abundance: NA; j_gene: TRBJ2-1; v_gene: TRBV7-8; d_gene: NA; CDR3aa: CASSLVLAYTYNEQFF; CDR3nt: TGTGCCAGCAGCTTAGTACTAGCTTATACCTACAATGAGCAGTTCTTC
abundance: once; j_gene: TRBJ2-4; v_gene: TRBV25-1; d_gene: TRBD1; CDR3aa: CASSQGQGRNIQYF; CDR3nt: TGTGCCAGCAGCCAGGGACAGGGAAGAAACATTCAGTACTTC
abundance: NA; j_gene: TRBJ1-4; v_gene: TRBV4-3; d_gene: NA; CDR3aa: CASSQEATVTNEKLFF; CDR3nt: TGCGCCAGCAGCCAGGAAGCGACTGTAACTAATGAAAAACTGTTTTTT
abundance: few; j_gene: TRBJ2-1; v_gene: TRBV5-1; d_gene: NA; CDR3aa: CASSLGSEKYNEQFF; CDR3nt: TGCGCCAGCAGCTTGGGTAGCGAGAAATACAATGAGCAGTTCTTC
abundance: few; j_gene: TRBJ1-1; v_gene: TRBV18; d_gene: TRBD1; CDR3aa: CASSSGTGAMNTEAFF; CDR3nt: TGTGCCAGCTCGTCCGGGACAGGGGCCATGAACACTGAAGCTTTCTTT
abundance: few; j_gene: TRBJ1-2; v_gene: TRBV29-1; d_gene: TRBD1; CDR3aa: CSVAGDSDYYGYTF; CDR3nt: TGCAGCGTTGCAGGGGACAGTGATTACTATGGCTACACCTTC
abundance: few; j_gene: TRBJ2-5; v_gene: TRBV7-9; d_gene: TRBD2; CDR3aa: CASSLNSGSRETQYF; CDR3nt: TGTGCCAGCAGCTTAAATAGCGGGAGTAGGGAGACCCAGTACTTC
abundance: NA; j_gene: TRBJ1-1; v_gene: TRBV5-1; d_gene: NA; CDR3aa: CASSLLESWNTEAFF; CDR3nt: TGCGCCAGCAGCTTGTTGGAGTCATGGAACACTGAAGCTTTCTTT